This T cell receptor beta chain came from a study of blood T cell repertoires in COVID-19. Study overall: The samples span acute and convalescent COVID-19 from the United States, Italy and Spain. The analysed material was cDNA or gDNA that came from T cells, B-cell-depleted T cells, or PBMCs.

Germline loops: CDR1 SGDLS, CDR2 YYNGEE. The CDR3 is 17 amino acids. Trimming took 4 bases from V and 0 from J, leaving 16 bases between them. TCRdb's copy holds only in-frame clones and misses some; the assay was immunoSEQ multiplex PCR. The table records around 150,000 clones, roughly 77% of them present only once. This clone was observed once. The V gene is TRBV9, the J gene TRBJ1-4; D gene uncertain. The receptor was isolated from a human donor in a cohort sampled during active COVID-19. Material: peripheral blood. CDR3 in amino acids: CASSPRPGSATNEKLFF. The CDR3 DNA follows: TGTGCCAGCAGCCCCCGCCCGGGTAGTGCAACTAATGAAAAACTGTTTTTT.